This T cell receptor beta chain came from a study of cytomegalovirus exposure and HLA in healthy donors. Germline V gene data show CDR1 as MGHRA and CDR2 as YSYEKL. The CDR3 totals 15 residues. The junction had 5 bases not matched to a gene; V was cut back by 2 bases and J by 4 bases. Study-wide results and limits: Serostatus for CMV was the only available immune exposure information.

The PCR used 60 Vbeta and 13 Jbeta primers. Sequenced by immunoSEQ multiplex PCR; TCRdb stores in-frame clones only, minus some. The table records under 150,000 clones, 60% to 85% of them present only once. Notes on this clone: What it binds is unknown.

Source material: PBMCs. The J gene is TRBJ2-7, the V gene TRBV4-1; 10 bases align to TRBD1. The TCR comes from a young man in good health and CMV-seronegative. Here the CDR3 reads CASSQQRQGAYEQYF. The CDR3 coding sequence is TGCGCCAGCAGCCAACAAAGACAGGGGGCTTACGAGCAGTACTTC.